This T cell receptor beta chain was sequenced in a study of molecular identifiers for immune sequencing clone quantification. Germline lookup yields CDR1 LGHDT and CDR2 YNNKEL (reference sequence). The CDR3 runs 12 residues. The V gene lost 3 bases and the J gene lost 4 bases, with 6 bases spanning the gap. Whole-study results and caveats: More than 99% of effector molecules, versus under 1% of naive-cell molecules, belonged to clones above 20 RNA copies. Spiked Jurkat TCR RNA equivalent to one cell reportedly surfaced among about a million naive cells.

TCRdb passed the PCR reads through MiXCR, listing each CDR3 protein once. This table has under 650,000 distinct CDR3 sequences, 15% to 20% appearing once. Input for naive CD8 libraries was about 18,000 to 1,100,000 sorted cells; the RNA fraction used was 10%, 30% or 50%. Naive CD8 T cells were sorted, and the gate applied was CD8+CD4-CCR7+CD45RA+. This clonotype appeared a few times. Its antigen remains unknown. The sequence was obtained from a human donor in good health. Some libraries in this study had Jurkat cell RNA spiked in. The sequenced material came from naive CD8+ T cells from blood, with Jurkat cell RNA spiked in. Subset denoted: FACS-sorted CD8+CD4-CCR7+CD45RA+ naive T cells. This chain links TRBV3-1 with TRBJ2-5, with D hard to call. CDR3 bases: TGTGCCAGCAGCCATACCTCAGAGACCCAGTACTTC. Its protein is CASSHTSETQYF.